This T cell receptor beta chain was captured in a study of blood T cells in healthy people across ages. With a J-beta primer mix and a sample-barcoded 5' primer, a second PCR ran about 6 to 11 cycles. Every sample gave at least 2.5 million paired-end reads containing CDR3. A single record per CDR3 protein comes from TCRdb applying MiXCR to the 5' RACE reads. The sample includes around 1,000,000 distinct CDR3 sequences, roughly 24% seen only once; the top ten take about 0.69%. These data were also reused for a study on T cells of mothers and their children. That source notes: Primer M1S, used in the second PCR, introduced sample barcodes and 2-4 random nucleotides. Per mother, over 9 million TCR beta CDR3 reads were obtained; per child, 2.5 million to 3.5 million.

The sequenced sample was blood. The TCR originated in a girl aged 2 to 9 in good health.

The CDR3 DNA is TGTGCCAGCAGCGAAGCGGGGGGATTCTACGAGCAGTACTTC. Protein sequence: CASSEAGGFYEQYF. This chain connects TRBV7-9 to TRBJ2-7; 9 nucleotides match TRBD2. The CDR3 is made up of 14 amino acids. V trimming: 5 bases; J trimming: 3 bases; junction bases outside the gene matches: 5. The germline CDR1 and CDR2 sequences are SEHNR and FQNEAQ (reference sequence).